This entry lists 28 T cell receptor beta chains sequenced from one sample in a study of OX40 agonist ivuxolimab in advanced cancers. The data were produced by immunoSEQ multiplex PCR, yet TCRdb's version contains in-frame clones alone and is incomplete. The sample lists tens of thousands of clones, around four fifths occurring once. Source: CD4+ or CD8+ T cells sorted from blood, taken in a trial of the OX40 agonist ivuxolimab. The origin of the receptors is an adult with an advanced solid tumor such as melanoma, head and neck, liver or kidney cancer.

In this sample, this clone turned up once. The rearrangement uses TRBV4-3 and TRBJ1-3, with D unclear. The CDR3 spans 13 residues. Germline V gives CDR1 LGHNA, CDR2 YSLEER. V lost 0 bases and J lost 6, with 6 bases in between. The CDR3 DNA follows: TGCGCCAGCAGCCAAGATCTGGAAAACACCATATATTTT. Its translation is CASSQDLENTIYF.

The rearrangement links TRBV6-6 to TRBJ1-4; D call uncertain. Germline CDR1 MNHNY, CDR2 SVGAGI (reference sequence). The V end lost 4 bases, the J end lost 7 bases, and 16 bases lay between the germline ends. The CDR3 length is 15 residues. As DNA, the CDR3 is TGTGCCAGCAGTTCCCTGGGTAGTATACGTGAAAAACTGTTTTTT. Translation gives CASSSLGSIREKLFF.

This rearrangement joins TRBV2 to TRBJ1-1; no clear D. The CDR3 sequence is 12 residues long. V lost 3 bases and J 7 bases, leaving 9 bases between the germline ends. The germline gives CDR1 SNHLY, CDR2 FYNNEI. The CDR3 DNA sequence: TGTGCCAGCAGTGACGAAAGGATTGAAGCTTTCTTT. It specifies CASSDERIEAFF.

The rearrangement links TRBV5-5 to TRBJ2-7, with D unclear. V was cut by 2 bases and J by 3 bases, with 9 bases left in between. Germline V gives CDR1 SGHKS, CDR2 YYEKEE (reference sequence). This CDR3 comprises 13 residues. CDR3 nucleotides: TGTGCCAGCAGCTTTTCGGTTGACTACGAGCAGTACGTC. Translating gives CASSFSVDYEQYV.

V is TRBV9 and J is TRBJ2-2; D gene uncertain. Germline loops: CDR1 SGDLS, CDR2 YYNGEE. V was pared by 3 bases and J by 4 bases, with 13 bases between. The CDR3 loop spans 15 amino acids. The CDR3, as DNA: TGTGCCAGCAGCGCTGACTGGATGCTCACCGGGGAGCTGTTTTTT. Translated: CASSADWMLTGELFF.

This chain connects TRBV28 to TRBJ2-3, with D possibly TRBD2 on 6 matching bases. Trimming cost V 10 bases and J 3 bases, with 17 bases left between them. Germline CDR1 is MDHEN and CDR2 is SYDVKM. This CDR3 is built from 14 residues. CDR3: CATLPEGGTDTQYF. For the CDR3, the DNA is TGTGCCACCCTCCCGGAGGGCGGGACAGATACGCAGTATTTT.

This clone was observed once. In DNA form, the CDR3 reads TGTGCCAGCAGGCGCAACAGGGTTGGCTCCTACGAGCAGTACTTC. This codes for CASRRNRVGSYEQYF. The chain recombines TRBV6-5 with TRBJ2-7, with D tentatively TRBD1 (6 bases). Germline V lookup: CDR1 MNHEY, CDR2 SVGAGI. The CDR3 contains 15 residues. V was shortened by 6 bases and J by 0 bases, with 15 bases between the two germline ends.

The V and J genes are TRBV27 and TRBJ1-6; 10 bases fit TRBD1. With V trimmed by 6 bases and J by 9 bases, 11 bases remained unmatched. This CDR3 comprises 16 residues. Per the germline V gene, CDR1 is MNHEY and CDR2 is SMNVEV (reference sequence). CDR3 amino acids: CASRPHRTGGISPLHF. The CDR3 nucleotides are TGTGCCAGCAGGCCACATCGGACAGGGGGGATTTCACCCCTCCACTTT.

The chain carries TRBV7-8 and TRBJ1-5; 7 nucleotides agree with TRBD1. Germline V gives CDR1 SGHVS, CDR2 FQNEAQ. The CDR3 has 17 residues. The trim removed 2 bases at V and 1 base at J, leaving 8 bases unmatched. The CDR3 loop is CASSLNLKTGSNQPQHF. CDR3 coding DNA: TGTGCCAGCAGCTTAAATCTCAAGACAGGGAGCAATCAGCCCCAGCATTTT.

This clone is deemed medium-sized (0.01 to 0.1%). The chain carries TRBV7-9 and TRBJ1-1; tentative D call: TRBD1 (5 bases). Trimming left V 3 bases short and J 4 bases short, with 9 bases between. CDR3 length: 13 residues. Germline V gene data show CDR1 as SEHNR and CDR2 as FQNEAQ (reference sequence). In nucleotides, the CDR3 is TGTGCCAGCAGCTTTGGGGCATCCACTGAAGCTTTCTTT. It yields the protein CASSFGASTEAFF.

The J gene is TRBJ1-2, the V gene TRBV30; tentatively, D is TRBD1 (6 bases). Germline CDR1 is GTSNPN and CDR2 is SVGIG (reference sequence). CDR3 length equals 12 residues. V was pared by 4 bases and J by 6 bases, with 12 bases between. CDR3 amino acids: CAWMGARDGYTF. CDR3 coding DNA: TGTGCCTGGATGGGGGCGCGGGATGGCTACACCTTC.

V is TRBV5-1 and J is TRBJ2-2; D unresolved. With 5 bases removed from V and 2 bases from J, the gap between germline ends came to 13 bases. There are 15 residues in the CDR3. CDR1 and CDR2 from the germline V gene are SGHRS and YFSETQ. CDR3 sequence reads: CASSQFPDNTGELFF. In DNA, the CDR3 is TGCGCCAGCAGTCAGTTTCCGGATAACACCGGGGAGCTGTTTTTT.

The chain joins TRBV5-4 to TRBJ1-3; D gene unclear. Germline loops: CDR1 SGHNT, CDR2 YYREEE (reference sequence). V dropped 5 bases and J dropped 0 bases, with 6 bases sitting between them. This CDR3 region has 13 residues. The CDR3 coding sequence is TGTGCCAGCAGTCTTGACTCTGGAAACACCATATATTTT. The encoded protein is CASSLDSGNTIYF.

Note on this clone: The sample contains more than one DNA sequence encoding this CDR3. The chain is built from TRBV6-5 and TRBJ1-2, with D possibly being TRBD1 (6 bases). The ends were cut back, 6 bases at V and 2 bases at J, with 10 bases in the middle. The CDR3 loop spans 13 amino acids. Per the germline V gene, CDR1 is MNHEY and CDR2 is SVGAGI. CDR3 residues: CASSPQGNYGYTF. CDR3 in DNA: TGTGCCAGCAGCCCACAGGGCAACTATGGCTACACCTTC.

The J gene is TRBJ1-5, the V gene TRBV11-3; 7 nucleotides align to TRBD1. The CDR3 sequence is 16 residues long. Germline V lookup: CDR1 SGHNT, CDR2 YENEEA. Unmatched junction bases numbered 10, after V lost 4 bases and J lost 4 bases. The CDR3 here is CASSSRTGRGNQPQHF. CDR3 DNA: TGTGCCAGCAGCTCCCGGACAGGCCGGGGGAATCAGCCCCAGCATTTT.

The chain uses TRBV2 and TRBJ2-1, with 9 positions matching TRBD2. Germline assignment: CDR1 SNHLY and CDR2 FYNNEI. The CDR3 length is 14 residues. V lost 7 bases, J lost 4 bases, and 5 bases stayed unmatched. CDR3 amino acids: CASTPSGVYNEQFF. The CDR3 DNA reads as TGTGCCAGCACCCCTAGCGGGGTGTACAATGAGCAGTTCTTC.

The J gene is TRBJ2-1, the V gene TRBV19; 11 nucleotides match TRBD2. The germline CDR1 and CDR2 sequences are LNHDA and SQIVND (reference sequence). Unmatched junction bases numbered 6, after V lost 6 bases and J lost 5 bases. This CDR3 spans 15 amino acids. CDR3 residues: CASRAGTSGNNEQFF. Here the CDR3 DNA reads TGTGCCAGTAGGGCTGGGACTAGCGGCAACAATGAGCAGTTCTTC.

As DNA, the CDR3 is TGTGCCAGCAGTGCTTCGGGACTAGCGGGGGGTGAGCAGTTCTTC. It translates to CASSASGLAGGEQFF. The V call is TRBV6-4, the J call TRBJ2-1, with 15 bases identical to TRBD2. The CDR3 has 15 residues. Germline CDR1 reads MRHNA; CDR2 reads SNTAGT. V lost 4 bases, J lost 9 bases, and 4 bases stayed unmatched.

CDR3 sequence reads: CASSWTSRFSQETQYF. The CDR3 DNA reads TGCGCCAGCAGCTGGACTAGCCGGTTTTCCCAAGAGACCCAGTACTTC. The rearrangement joins TRBV5-1 to TRBJ2-5; 8 bases map to TRBD2. Germline CDR1 and CDR2: SGHRS and YFSETQ. V dropped 3 bases and J dropped 1; count of bases not matched to a gene: 8. This CDR3 is 16 amino acids long. Complete variable domain (other parts from reference TRBV5-1 and TRBJ2-5): KAGVTQTPRYLIKTRGQQVTLSCSPISGHRSVSWYQQTPGQGLQFLFEYFSETQRNKGNFPGRFSGRQFSNSRSEMNVSTLELGDSALYLCASSWTSRFSQETQYFGPGTRLLVL.

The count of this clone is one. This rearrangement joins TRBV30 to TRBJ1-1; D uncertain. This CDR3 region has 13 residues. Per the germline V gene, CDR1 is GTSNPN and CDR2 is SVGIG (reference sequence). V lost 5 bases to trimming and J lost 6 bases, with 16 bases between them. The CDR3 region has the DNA TGTGCCTGGGCCGGGTCACCCGGCGCTGAAGCTTTCTTT. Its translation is CAWAGSPGAEAFF.

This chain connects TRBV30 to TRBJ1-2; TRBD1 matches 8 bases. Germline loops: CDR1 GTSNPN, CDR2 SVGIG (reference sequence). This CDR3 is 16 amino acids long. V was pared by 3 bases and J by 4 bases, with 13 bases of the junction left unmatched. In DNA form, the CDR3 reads TGTGCCTGGAGACAACTCCGGACAGGGACTTTCTATGGCTACACCTTC. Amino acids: CAWRQLRTGTFYGYTF.

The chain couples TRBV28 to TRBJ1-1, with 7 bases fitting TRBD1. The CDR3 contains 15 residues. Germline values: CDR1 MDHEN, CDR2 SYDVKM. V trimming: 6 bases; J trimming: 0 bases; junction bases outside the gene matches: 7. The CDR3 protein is CASSPTGTVNTEAFF. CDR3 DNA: TGTGCCAGCAGCCCCACAGGGACAGTGAACACTGAAGCTTTCTTT.

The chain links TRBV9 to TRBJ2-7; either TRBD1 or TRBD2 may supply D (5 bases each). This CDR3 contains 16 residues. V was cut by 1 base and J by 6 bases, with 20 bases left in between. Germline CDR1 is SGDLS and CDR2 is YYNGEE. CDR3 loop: CASSVSGTRLTAEQYF. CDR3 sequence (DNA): TGTGCCAGCAGCGTATCCGGGACGCGATTGACGGCCGAGCAGTACTTC.

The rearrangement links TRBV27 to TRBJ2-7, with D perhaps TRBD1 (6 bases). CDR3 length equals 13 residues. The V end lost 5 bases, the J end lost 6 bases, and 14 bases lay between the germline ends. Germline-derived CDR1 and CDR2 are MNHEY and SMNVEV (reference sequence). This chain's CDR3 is CASSTRQDFEQYF. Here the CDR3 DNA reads TGTGCCAGCAGTACCCGACAGGACTTCGAGCAGTACTTC.

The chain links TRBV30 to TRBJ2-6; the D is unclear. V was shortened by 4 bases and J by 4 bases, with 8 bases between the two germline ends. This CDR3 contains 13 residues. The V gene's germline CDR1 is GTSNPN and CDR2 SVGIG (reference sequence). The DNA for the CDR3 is TGTGCCTGGAACGGGTTAGGGGCCAACGTCCTGACTTTC. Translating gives CAWNGLGANVLTF.

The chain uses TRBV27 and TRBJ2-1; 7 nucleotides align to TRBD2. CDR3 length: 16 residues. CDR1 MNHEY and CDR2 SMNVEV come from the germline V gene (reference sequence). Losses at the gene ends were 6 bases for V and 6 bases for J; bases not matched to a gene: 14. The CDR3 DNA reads TGTGCCAGCAGCCGACGGAGCGGGGTCGCTGGCAATGAGCAGTTCTTC. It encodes CASSRRSGVAGNEQFF.

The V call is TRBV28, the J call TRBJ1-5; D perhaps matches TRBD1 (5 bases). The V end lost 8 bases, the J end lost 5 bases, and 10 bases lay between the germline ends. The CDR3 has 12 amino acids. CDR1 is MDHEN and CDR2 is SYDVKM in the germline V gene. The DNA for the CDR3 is TGTGCCAGCGGGGGGGTAGATCAGCCCCAGCATTTT. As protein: CASGGVDQPQHF. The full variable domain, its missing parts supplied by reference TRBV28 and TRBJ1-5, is DVKVTQSSRYLVKRTGEKVFLECVQDMDHENMFWYRQDPGLGLRLIYFSYDVKMKEKGDIPEGYSVSREKKERFSLILESASTNQTSMYLCASGGVDQPQHFGDGTRLSIL.

The CDR3 loop reads CASSHRAGAITDTQYF. DNA of the CDR3: TGTGCCAGCAGCCACCGAGCGGGGGCAATCACAGATACGCAGTATTTT. The chain couples TRBV14 to TRBJ2-3; 8 bases are a match to TRBD2. Germline CDR1 reads SGHDN; CDR2 reads FVKESK. The ends lost 3 bases at V and 2 bases at J; junction bases unmatched: 7. This CDR3 is 16 amino acids long. The variable domain in full, with the rest retrieved from reference TRBV14 and TRBJ2-3, is EAGVTQFPSHSVIEKGQTVTLRCDPISGHDNLYWYRRVMGKEIKFLLHFVKESKQDESGMPNNRFLAERTGGTYSTLKVQPAELEDSGVYFCASSHRAGAITDTQYFGPGTRLTVL.